These T cell receptor beta chains were read from a single sample in a study of blood T cell repertoires in COVID-19. The data were produced by immunoSEQ multiplex PCR, yet TCRdb's version contains in-frame clones alone and is incomplete. The data show about 260,000 clones, about 89% seen once. Sequencing input: peripheral blood. These receptors came from a woman in her thirties or forties who had recovered from COVID-19. The CDR3 runs from the conserved cysteine through the conserved F or W.

v_gene: TRBV5-3
j_gene: TRBJ1-6
CDR3aa: CARSLGQGKSTYF

v_gene: TRBV5-6
j_gene: TRBJ1-1
CDR3aa: CASSLAWGRAEAFF

v_gene: TRBV5-1
j_gene: TRBJ1-2
CDR3aa: CASSFSRVYGYTF

v_gene: TRBV3-1/TRBV3-2
j_gene: TRBJ2-5
CDR3aa: CASSQGVAGLGETQYF

v_gene: TRBV4-1
j_gene: TRBJ2-7
CDR3aa: CASSQATGPSYEQYF

v_gene: TRBV4-1
j_gene: TRBJ1-2
CDR3aa: CASSLKLTGPNYGYTF

v_gene: TRBV6-4
j_gene: TRBJ2-3
CDR3aa: CASSEEAGQPTDTQYF

v_gene: TRBV7-9
j_gene: TRBJ1-5
CDR3aa: CASSPLGGNNQPQHF

v_gene: TRBV5-8
j_gene: TRBJ2-7
CDR3aa: CASSLRGSYEQYF

v_gene: TRBV5-4
j_gene: TRBJ2-7
CDR3aa: CASSFAPTGPYYEQYF

v_gene: TRBV27
j_gene: TRBJ1-2
CDR3aa: CASTLYPGQTIYGYTF

v_gene: TRBV9
j_gene: TRBJ1-2
CDR3aa: CASSGRGAGGFDNYGYTF

v_gene: TRBV11-2
j_gene: TRBJ2-1
CDR3aa: CASSPWGVSGNEQFF

v_gene: TRBV5-1
j_gene: TRBJ2-1
CDR3aa: CASSLVRLQGDDEQFF

v_gene: TRBV3-1/TRBV3-2
j_gene: TRBJ2-1
CDR3aa: CASSQKPRGVRNGEQFF

v_gene: TRBV5-4
j_gene: TRBJ1-6
CDR3aa: CASSLDPLSSPLHF

v_gene: TRBV6-6
j_gene: TRBJ1-1
CDR3aa: CASSYSGQGATEAFF

v_gene: TRBV20-1
j_gene: TRBJ2-3
CDR3aa: CSASKGGRGYF

v_gene: TRBV4-1
j_gene: TRBJ1-5
CDR3aa: CASSRQARHQPQHF

v_gene: TRBV18
j_gene: TRBJ1-2
CDR3aa: CASSPLAGHPLSGYTF

v_gene: TRBV29-1
j_gene: TRBJ1-1
CDR3aa: CSVETGELATLF

v_gene: TRBV5-4
j_gene: TRBJ1-2
CDR3aa: CASSTDGLYGYTF

v_gene: TRBV11-3
j_gene: TRBJ2-3
CDR3aa: CASSAQTSGGAEDTQYF

v_gene: TRBV16
j_gene: TRBJ1-2
CDR3aa: CASSPLQGSHGYTF

v_gene: TRBV6-4
j_gene: TRBJ2-5
CDR3aa: CASSPGTGGIKETQYF

v_gene: TRBV29-1
j_gene: TRBJ1-2
CDR3aa: CSVGQANYGYTF

v_gene: TRBV29-1
j_gene: TRBJ1-1
CDR3aa: CSVEGGVQGKDTEAFF